Below are 26 T cell receptor beta chains sequenced from a single sample in a study of CD8 T cells in Susac syndrome. The RNA input was 0.5 to 1 ug, and it was reverse transcribed with random hexamers. One entry per CDR3 protein, called by TCRdb with MiXCR from the immunoSEQ multiplex PCR reads. Altogether about 180,000 distinct CDR3 sequences are present, 90% to 95% being singletons, with the ten largest covering around 0.094%. Sequencing input: CD4+ T cells from PBMCs. The receptors here all came from a human donor with Susac syndrome.

V and J are TRBV11-2 and TRBJ2-3; 7 bases agree with TRBD2. The J segment lost 3 bases and the V segment lost 5 bases, leaving 11 bases of the junction unmatched. CDR1 is SGHAT and CDR2 is FQNNGV in the germline V gene. CDR3 length equals 16 residues. The CDR3 region has the DNA TGTGCCAGCAGCCTAACCCTAGGTAGCGGGACAGATACGCAGTATTTT. It codes for CASSLTLGSGTDTQYF.

The chain is built from TRBV12-3 or TRBV12-4 and TRBJ2-2; D might be TRBD1 or TRBD2, each matching 6 bases. Between the trimmed V and J ends, which lost 4 bases and 3 bases, there was a span of 18 bases. This CDR3 has 17 residues. The CDR3 region is CASSSIRGTPDTGELFF. In DNA form, the CDR3 reads TGTGCCAGCAGTTCGATTCGGGGGACACCTGACACCGGGGAGCTGTTTTTT.

The V and J genes are TRBV20-1 and TRBJ1-1; possibly TRBD1 for D (5 bases). Germline assignment: CDR1 DFQATT and CDR2 SNEGSKA (reference sequence). Trimming pared 5 bases from V and 4 bases from J, leaving 17 bases between. CDR3 length equals 14 residues. The CDR3 spells CSAGVKGMVTEAFF. CDR3 DNA sequence: TGCAGTGCTGGGGTAAAGGGGATGGTCACTGAAGCTTTCTTT.

In the case of this clonotype: Mismatch with germline at one junction end may stem from a read error. The V gene is TRBV5-5, the J gene TRBJ2-1; weak D call: TRBD2 (6 bases). Germline V CDR1 and CDR2: SGHKS, YYEKEE (reference sequence). The CDR3 extends over 13 amino acids. CDR3 residues: CASSAVPGLEQFF. CDR3 DNA: TGTGCCAGCAGCGCGGTCCCGGGACTGGAGCAATTCTTC.

The chain links TRBV29-1 to TRBJ2-1; 9 bases line up with TRBD1. The germline gives CDR1 SQVTM, CDR2 ANQGSEA. Losses at the gene ends were 7 bases for V and 2 bases for J; bases not matched to a gene: 6. The length of the CDR3 is 14 residues. CDR3 sequence (DNA): TGCAGCGGCGAGACAGGGGGGCCCTACAATGAGCAGTTCTTC. Protein sequence: CSGETGGPYNEQFF.

The CDR3 is CASGLVLGGRSGKLFF. In DNA, the CDR3 is TGTGCTAGTGGTTTGGTACTTGGTGGCAGGTCAGGAAAACTGTTTTTT. The rearrangement uses TRBV12-5 and TRBJ1-4; no definite D call. The CDR3 is 16 residues long. V gave up 0 bases and J gave up 10 bases, with 18 bases separating them. Germline CDR1 reads LGHNT; CDR2 reads FRNRAP.

The chain combines TRBV4-2 with TRBJ2-5; the match to TRBD2 covers 9 bases. This CDR3 is 15 amino acids long. Germline V CDR1 and CDR2: LGHNA, YNFKEQ. The trim removed 1 base at V and 4 bases at J, leaving 4 bases unmatched. CDR3: CASSQVAGVPETQYF. The CDR3 nucleotides are TGTGCCAGCAGCCAAGTAGCGGGGGTCCCAGAGACCCAGTACTTC.

The chain is built from TRBV7-2 and TRBJ1-1, with D possibly being TRBD1 (6 bases). Germline V CDR1 and CDR2: SGHTA, FQGNSA. CDR3 size: 17 residues. V lost 5 bases to trimming and J lost 1 base, with 20 bases between them. CDR3 sequence reads: CASSATGKGMRNTEAFF. For the CDR3, the DNA is TGTGCCAGCAGCGCAACAGGGAAGGGGATGAGGAACACTGAAGCTTTCTTT.

The chain employs TRBV7-8 and TRBJ2-7, with D perhaps matching TRBD1 or TRBD2 (5 bases each). The CDR3 extends over 15 amino acids. Trimming took 5 bases from V and 7 from J, leaving 21 bases between them. Germline CDR1 reads SGHVS; CDR2 reads FQNEAQ. CDR3 sequence: CASSVQDGQGREQYF. The CDR3, as DNA: TGTGCCAGCAGCGTCCAGGACGGGCAGGGACGTGAGCAGTACTTC.

The CDR3 nucleotides read TGTGCCACCCCTGGGACTGACGAGCAGTTCTTC. Translated, it gives CATPGTDEQFF. The rearrangement joins TRBV6-2 or TRBV6-3 to TRBJ2-1, with a possible D match to TRBD2 (6 bases). V was clipped by 10 bases and J by 10 bases, with 14 bases between them. Germline loops: CDR1 MNHEY, CDR2 SVGEGT. CDR3 length: 11 amino acids.

CDR3 bases: TGTGCCAGCAGTTCACTAGCGGACTACTACGAGCAGTACTTC. This translates into CASSSLADYYEQYF. This sequence joins TRBV28 and TRBJ2-7, with 8 bases identical to TRBD2. The CDR3 runs 14 residues. Germline CDR1 is MDHEN and CDR2 is SYDVKM. V lost 4 bases and J lost 3; bases outside the gene matches: 5.

This clonotype was counted a single time. This sequence joins TRBV5-1 and TRBJ2-7, with D perhaps assigned TRBD1 or TRBD2 (6 bases each). The germline V gene encodes CDR1 SGHRS and CDR2 YFSETQ. Trimming cost V 1 base and J 0 bases, with 11 bases left between them. The CDR3 is 15 residues long. The CDR3 loop reads CASSLSGEDSYEQYF. DNA of the CDR3: TGCGCCAGCAGCTTGTCAGGGGAGGACTCCTACGAGCAGTACTTC.

This chain links TRBV20-1 with TRBJ2-3, with 10 nucleotides matching TRBD1. Unmatched junction bases numbered 4, after V lost 2 bases and J lost 5 bases. Germline assignment: CDR1 DFQATT and CDR2 SNEGSKA (reference sequence). This CDR3 has 14 amino acids. The CDR3 spells CSARSGTGEDTQYF. DNA for the CDR3: TGCAGTGCTAGATCCGGGACAGGGGAAGATACGCAGTATTTT.

This chain joins TRBV27 and TRBJ1-1, with 10 bases that match TRBD1. CDR1 MNHEY and CDR2 SMNVEV come from the germline V gene (reference sequence). This CDR3 is built from 16 residues. J lost 4 bases, V lost 6 bases, and 11 bases had no gene match. The CDR3 DNA reads as TGTGCCAGCAGAGGGGGGACAGGGGTTCTGAGCACTGAAGCTTTCTTT. Residues: CASRGGTGVLSTEAFF.

The chain recombines TRBV19 with TRBJ2-1, with TRBD1 as a possible D gene (6 bases). Trimming pared 1 base from V and 8 bases from J, leaving 18 bases between. The CDR3 extends over 16 amino acids. The germline CDR1 and CDR2 sequences are LNHDA and SQIVND (reference sequence). The CDR3, as DNA: TGTGCCAGTAGTATAGGAGTAGGGGGACGGAGTCATGAGCAGTTCTTC. This translates into CASSIGVGGRSHEQFF. The full variable domain, its missing parts supplied by reference TRBV19 and TRBJ2-1, is DGGITQSPKYLFRKEGQNVTLSCEQNLNHDAMYWYRQDPGQGLRLIYYSQIVNDFQKGDIAEGYSVSREKKESFPLTVTSAQKNPTAFYLCASSIGVGGRSHEQFFGPGTRLTVL.

The genes are TRBV15 and TRBJ2-7, with TRBD2 matching 11 bases. Unmatched junction bases numbered 6, after V lost 2 bases and J lost 3 bases. The length of the CDR3 is 16 residues. Germline-derived CDR1 and CDR2 are LNHNV and YYDKDF (reference sequence). CDR3: CATSRRRGTSGYEQYF. In DNA form, the CDR3 reads TGTGCCACCAGCAGACGCCGGGGGACTAGCGGCTACGAGCAGTACTTC.

V usage is TRBV11-2 and J usage is TRBJ2-1; D is unclear. Germline V gives CDR1 SGHAT, CDR2 FQNNGV. CDR3 size: 15 residues. The V gene lost 5 bases and the J gene lost 4 bases, with 15 bases spanning the gap. CDR3 sequence reads: CASSQRKFPYNEQFF. In nucleotides, the CDR3 is TGTGCCAGCAGCCAGAGAAAGTTCCCTTACAATGAGCAGTTCTTC.

The rearrangement joins TRBV9 to TRBJ2-1, with D tentatively TRBD2 (5 bases). Germline V CDR1 and CDR2: SGDLS, YYNGEE. The CDR3 runs to 13 residues. V was shortened by 4 bases and J by 8 bases, with 13 bases between the two germline ends. The CDR3: CASSLEGGYEQFF. The CDR3 bases are TGTGCCAGCAGCCTAGAGGGCGGCTATGAGCAGTTCTTC.

This chain connects TRBV2 to TRBJ1-2, with 8 bases lining up with TRBD1. V dropped 3 bases and J dropped 4; count of bases not matched to a gene: 4. Germline assignment: CDR1 SNHLY and CDR2 FYNNEI. The CDR3 runs 14 residues. CDR3 nucleotide sequence: TGTGCCAGCAGTGAGGGGACAGGTAGCTATGGCTACACCTTC. Translating it yields CASSEGTGSYGYTF.

This sequence joins TRBV7-2 and TRBJ1-1; possibly TRBD1 for D (6 bases). Germline CDR1 SGHTA, CDR2 FQGNSA. The CDR3 runs 13 residues. Trimming took 3 bases from V and 10 from J, leaving 15 bases between them. CDR3 sequence reads: CASSFARGRVAFF. DNA for the CDR3: TGTGCCAGCAGCTTTGCCAGGGGAAGGGTAGCTTTCTTT. The whole variable domain, filled in from reference TRBV7-2 and TRBJ1-1, reads GAGVSQSPSNKVTEKGKDVELRCDPISGHTALYWYRQSLGQGLEFLIYFQGNSAPDKSGLPSDRFSAERTGGSVSTLTIQRTQQEDSAVYLCASSFARGRVAFFGQGTRLTVV.

The V call is TRBV7-9, the J call TRBJ2-2; 11 positions agree with TRBD1. The CDR3 contains 19 residues. Trimming took 4 bases from V and 0 from J; bases not matched to a gene: 10. Per the germline V gene, CDR1 is SEHNR and CDR2 is FQNEAQ (reference sequence). CDR3 sequence (DNA): TGTGCCAGCAGCTCCCGGGACAGGGGGACACTAGCGAACACCGGGGAGCTGTTTTTT. Amino acid sequence: CASSSRDRGTLANTGELFF.

The rearrangement links TRBV6-4 to TRBJ1-1, with D unresolved. Per germline, CDR1 MRHNA and CDR2 SNTAGT. V gave up 0 bases and J gave up 11 bases, with 7 bases separating them. The CDR3 sequence is 11 residues long. The CDR3 nucleotides are TGTGCCAGCAGTGACTCCAGGACTGCTTTCTTT. It encodes CASSDSRTAFF.

The rearrangement links TRBV6-5 to TRBJ2-4, with D perhaps matching TRBD1 (7 bases). The CDR3 is 16 residues long. Trimming stripped 2 bases from V and 0 bases from J, with 11 bases between. Per germline, CDR1 MNHEY and CDR2 SVGAGI. CDR3 sequence reads: CASSYGGTAAKNIQYF. The CDR3 DNA follows: TGTGCCAGCAGTTACGGGGGGACAGCAGCCAAAAACATTCAGTACTTC.

The rearrangement uses TRBV5-4 and TRBJ2-3; D might be TRBD2 (5 bases). CDR1 is SGHNT, CDR2 YYREEE, per germline (reference sequence). Trimming shortened V by 2 bases and J by 0 bases, and 13 bases separated the two germline ends. The length of the CDR3 is 16 residues. CDR3 nucleotide sequence: TGTGCCAGCAGCTTTTTCCGGGGAACTAGCACAGATACGCAGTATTTT. It is translated as CASSFFRGTSTDTQYF.

The rearrangement uses TRBV25-1 and TRBJ1-4, with 10 bases that match TRBD1. Germline V gene data show CDR1 as MGHDK and CDR2 as SYGVNS. The CDR3 spans 16 residues. The junction had 7 bases not matched to a gene; V was cut back by 2 bases and J by 7 bases. DNA for the CDR3: TGTGCCAGCAGTGAAAATCCCGGGACAGGGGTTGAAAAACTGTTTTTT. Its translation is CASSENPGTGVEKLFF.

The chain employs TRBV25-1 and TRBJ1-1; a possible D gene is TRBD1 (5 bases). CDR1 MGHDK and CDR2 SYGVNS come from the germline V gene. The CDR3 is 15 amino acids. The V end lost 1 base, the J end lost 3 bases, and 12 bases lay between the germline ends. The DNA of the CDR3 is TGTGCCAGCAGTGAATGGGGGGAGTCGGACACTGAAGCTTTCTTT. Translating gives CASSEWGESDTEAFF. Full variable domain (missing parts from reference TRBV25-1 and TRBJ1-1): EADIYQTPRYLVIGTGKKITLECSQTMGHDKMYWYQQDPGMELHLIHYSYGVNSTEKGDLSSESTVSRIRTEHFPLTLESARPSHTSQYLCASSEWGESDTEAFFGQGTRLTVV.